Described below is a single T cell receptor beta chain sequence and its context. Antigen unknown. The repertoire was sequenced with immunoSEQ multiplex PCR; TCRdb's copy has only in-frame clones and lacks some. This sample yields about 27,000 clones, of which about 92% are seen a single time; around 8% belongs to the top ten. The data derive from a study of T cell responses to AZD1222 COVID-19 vaccine. Study-wide findings and caveats: White British ancestry dominated among donors, who included more females, and clonal diversity was possibly underestimated. Spike was spanned by vaccine-associated CD4 TCRs, with dominance at 160-218 and 743-854. Baseline antibody screening turned up just six or seven seropositive AZD1222 recipients. Targeting of unmutated variant regions was reportedly seen in nearly half of spike-specific TCRs.

This CDR3 is 13 amino acids long. With 6 bases removed from V and 1 base from J, the gap between germline ends came to 9 bases. CDR1 and CDR2 (germline): MDHEN, SYDVKM. The origin of this receptor is an adult who received the AZD1222 COVID-19 vaccine. The rearrangement links TRBV28 to TRBJ1-1, with a tentative D call TRBD1 (6 bases). Sequenced material: peripheral blood, taken 28 days after the second AZD1222 dose. This CDR3 reads CASSTTGNTEAFF. The CDR3 nucleotides are TGTGCCAGCAGCACGACAGGGAACACTGAAGCTTTCTTT.